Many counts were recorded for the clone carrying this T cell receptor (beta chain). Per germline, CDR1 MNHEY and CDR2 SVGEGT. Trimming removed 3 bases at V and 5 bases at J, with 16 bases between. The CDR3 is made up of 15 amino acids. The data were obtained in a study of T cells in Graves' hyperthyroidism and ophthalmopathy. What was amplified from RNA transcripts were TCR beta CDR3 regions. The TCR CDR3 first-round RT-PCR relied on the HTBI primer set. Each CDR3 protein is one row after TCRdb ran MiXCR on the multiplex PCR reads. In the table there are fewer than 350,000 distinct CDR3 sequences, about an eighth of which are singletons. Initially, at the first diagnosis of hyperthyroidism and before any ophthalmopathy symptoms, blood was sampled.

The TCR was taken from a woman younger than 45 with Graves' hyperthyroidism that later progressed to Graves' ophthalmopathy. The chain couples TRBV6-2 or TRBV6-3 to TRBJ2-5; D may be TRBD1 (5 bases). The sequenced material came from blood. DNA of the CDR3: TGTGCCAGCAGTTATCTGGGGCGGTCCAGGGAGACCCAGTACTTC. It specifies CASSYLGRSRETQYF.